The present entry profiles one TCR beta chain with its context. Its antigen specificity is not known. No clone much larger than this one lies a single base away; base qualities are absent. The source of the sample is a study of cytomegalovirus exposure and HLA in healthy donors (TCRdb year 2017). With respect to the entire study: The roughly 700 repertoires of the first cohort and the roughly 120 validation repertoires were produced on the same platform, according to a later analysis. The study aimed to test whether signatures of past pathogen exposure could be identified by cataloging public T cell receptors. Besides the first cohort of about 730 subjects, a separate validation cohort made up of 95 to 150 different subjects was used. To predict cytomegalovirus infection status, the study combined high-throughput TCR immunosequencing, statistical association of individual TCRs with disease status, and machine learning. The paper's findings and limits, for the study overall: Subsequent analysis determined that TCRs grouped into clusters in the first cohort also showed a tendency toward co-occurrence across the roughly 110 validation repertoires, and roughly 94% of cluster scores exceeded 0. A total of fewer than 200 TCR beta chains were listed by the study as associated with cytomegalovirus. All 120 or so repertoires were used to score co-occurrence in the validation cohort in a later analysis, because that analysis had no HLA typing for the cohort. Three of the identified cytomegalovirus-associated TCR beta chains were confirmed in vitro to be specific for cytomegalovirus antigens. Across donors, most TCR sequences were observed very rarely, whereas some public TCRs were present in many individuals. It was suggested by the authors that the approach could potentially be generalized to other disease states and immunological phenotypes. The classifier was reported to diagnose cytomegalovirus status with high specificity and sensitivity in both the original cohort and the validation cohort.

From the cysteine through the phenylalanine, the CDR3 covers 14 amino acids. CDR3 DNA only is kept here, 42 bases in frame from base 1. Trimming accounts for 6 bases at V and 5 bases at J, while the number of junction bases matched to no gene is 9. CDR1 and CDR2 are drawn from the germline V gene: SNHLY, FYNNEI. The donors were included in the validation cohort of some 110 subjects, a group kept apart from the approximately 700-subject first cohort. The library was produced with the immunoSEQ multiplex PCR assay. The study's own analysis went as follows. A statistical classification framework was developed to diagnose cytomegalovirus status using the catalog of TCR beta chain sequences. TCRdb re-hosts the immuneACCESS table, in-frame sequences only. Its copies lack some clones; in the studies checked, an unresolved V gene accounts for under half of them, and the cause for the rest is not known. V, J and clone size were drawn from that table, and D and trimming were deduced from the DNA. This sample holds around 130,000 clones; approximately 89% were observed only once. The biggest ten clones account for 3% to 4% of the sample.

The sequence derives from a man under 40 in good health and CMV-seronegative. The receptor chain draws on TRBV2 and TRBJ2-5; 7 junctional bases match TRBD1. Sequencing was performed on PBMCs. This receptor has the CDR3 CASREPGQWETQYF. Here is the DNA: TGTGCCAGCAGGGAACCGGGACAGTGGGAGACCCAGTACTTC.